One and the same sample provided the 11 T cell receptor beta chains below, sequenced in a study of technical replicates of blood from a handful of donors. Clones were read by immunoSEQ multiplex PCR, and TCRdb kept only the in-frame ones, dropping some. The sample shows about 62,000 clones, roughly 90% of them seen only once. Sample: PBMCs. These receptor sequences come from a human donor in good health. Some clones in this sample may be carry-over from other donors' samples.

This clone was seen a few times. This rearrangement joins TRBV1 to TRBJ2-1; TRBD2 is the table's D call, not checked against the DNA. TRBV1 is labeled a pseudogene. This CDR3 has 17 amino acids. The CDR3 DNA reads TGCACCAGCAGCCAAGATAAACCCGGGAGCTCCTACAATGAGCAGTTCTTC. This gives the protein CTSSQDKPGSSYNEQFF.

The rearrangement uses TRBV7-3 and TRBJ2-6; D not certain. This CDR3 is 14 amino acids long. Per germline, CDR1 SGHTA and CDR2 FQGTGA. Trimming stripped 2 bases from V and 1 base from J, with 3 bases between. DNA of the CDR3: TGTGCCAGCAGCTTATCATCTGGGGCCAACGTCCTGACTTTC. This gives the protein CASSLSSGANVLTF.

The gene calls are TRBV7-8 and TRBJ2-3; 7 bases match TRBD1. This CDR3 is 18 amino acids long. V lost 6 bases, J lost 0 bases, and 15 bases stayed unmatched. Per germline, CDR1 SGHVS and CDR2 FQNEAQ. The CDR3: CASSQIRDRRLSTDTQYF. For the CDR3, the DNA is TGTGCCAGCAGTCAAATCCGGGACAGACGACTTAGCACAGATACGCAGTATTTT.

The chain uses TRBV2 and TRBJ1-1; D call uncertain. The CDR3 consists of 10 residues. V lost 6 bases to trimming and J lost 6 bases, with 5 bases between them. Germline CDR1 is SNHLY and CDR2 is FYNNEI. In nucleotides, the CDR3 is TGTGCCAGCAGCTTCTCTGAAGCTTTCTTT. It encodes CASSFSEAFF.

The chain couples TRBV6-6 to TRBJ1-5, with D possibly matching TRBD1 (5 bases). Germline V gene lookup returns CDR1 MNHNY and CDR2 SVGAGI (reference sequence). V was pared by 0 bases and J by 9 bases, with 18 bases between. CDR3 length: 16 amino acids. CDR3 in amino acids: CASSYSSGTTDRPQHF. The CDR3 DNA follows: TGTGCCAGCAGTTACTCGTCAGGGACTACCGACCGGCCCCAGCATTTT.

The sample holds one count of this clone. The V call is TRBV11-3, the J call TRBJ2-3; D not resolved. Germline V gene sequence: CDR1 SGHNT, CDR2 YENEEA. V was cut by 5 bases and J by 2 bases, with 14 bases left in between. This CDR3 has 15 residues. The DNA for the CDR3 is TGTGCCAGCAGCCAGACATCCGGCGCCACAGATACGCAGTATTTT. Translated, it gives CASSQTSGATDTQYF.

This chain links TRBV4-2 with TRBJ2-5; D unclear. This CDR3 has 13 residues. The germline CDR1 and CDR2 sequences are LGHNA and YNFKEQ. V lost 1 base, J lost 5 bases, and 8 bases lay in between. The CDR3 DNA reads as TGTGCCAGCAGCCAAGTCCGGTGGGAGACCCAGTACTTC. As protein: CASSQVRWETQYF.

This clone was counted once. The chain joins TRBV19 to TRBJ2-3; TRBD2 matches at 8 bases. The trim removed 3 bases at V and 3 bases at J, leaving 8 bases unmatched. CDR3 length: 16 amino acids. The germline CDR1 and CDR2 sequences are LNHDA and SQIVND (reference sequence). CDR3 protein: CASSMERGRETDTQYF. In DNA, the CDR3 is TGTGCCAGTAGTATGGAGCGGGGGAGGGAGACAGATACGCAGTATTTT.

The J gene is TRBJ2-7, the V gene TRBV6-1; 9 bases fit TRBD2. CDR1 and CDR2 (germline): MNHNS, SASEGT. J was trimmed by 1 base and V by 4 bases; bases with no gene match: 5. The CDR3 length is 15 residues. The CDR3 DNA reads TGTGCCAGCAGTGGTATAGCGGGAGAATCCTACGAGCAGTACTTC. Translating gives CASSGIAGESYEQYF.

The CDR3 loop reads CASSLLAGGVNEQFF. CDR3 in DNA: TGCGCCAGCAGCTTGTTGGCGGGGGGGGTCAATGAGCAGTTCTTC. The chain is built from TRBV5-1 and TRBJ2-1; 9 bases align to TRBD2. V was pared by 1 base and J by 6 bases, with 5 bases of the junction left unmatched. CDR1 and CDR2 (germline): SGHRS, YFSETQ. This CDR3 contains 15 residues.

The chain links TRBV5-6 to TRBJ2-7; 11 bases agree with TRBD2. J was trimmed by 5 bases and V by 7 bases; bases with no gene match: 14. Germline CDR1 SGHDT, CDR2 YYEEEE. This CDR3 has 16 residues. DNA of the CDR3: TGTGCCAGCCGCAACGAGGCTAGCGGGAGGTACCACGAGCAGTACTTC. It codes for CASRNEASGRYHEQYF.